This T cell receptor beta chain comes out of a study of shared clonotypes between healthy human individuals. Looking at the study overall: The plates for each donor numbered three CD4 naive, three CD4 memory, two CD8 naive and one CD8 memory.

With V trimmed by 6 bases and J by 7 bases, 6 bases remained unmatched. The CDR3 runs to 14 residues. Germline CDR1 reads SEHNR; CDR2 reads FQNEAQ (reference sequence). In the naive CD8 group, cells lacked CD45RO and were positively selected for CCR7, so terminally differentiated effector memory CD45RA+ cells were left out. Assay runs were performed at deep level. Profiled with immunoSEQ multiplex PCR; TCRdb holds only in-frame clones, not every one. Here the sample spans around 2.1 million clones, around 93% being singletons. The gene calls are TRBV7-9 and TRBJ1-4; 9 nucleotides align to TRBD1. This receptor was identified in a man between 18 and 35 years old in good health. Some clones in this sample may be carry-over from other donors' samples. Sequenced: naive CD8+ T cells from PBMCs. In nucleotides, the CDR3 is TGTGCCAGCAGTTGGACAGGGGCGTTTGAAAAACTGTTTTTT. It codes for CASSWTGAFEKLFF.